Below, 27 T cell receptor beta chains from the same sample are listed, as sequenced in a study of blood T cell repertoires in COVID-19. The table came from immunoSEQ multiplex PCR; TCRdb's copy has only in-frame clones and leaves some out. The sample has under 200,000 clones, roughly 82% seen once. Sequenced: PBMCs or T cells enriched from blood (not recorded which). Receptors were obtained from a man aged 50-60 years who had recovered from COVID-19.

Points on this clone: The junction departs from germline at one end; a sequencing error may be responsible. The J gene is TRBJ2-3, the V gene TRBV2; TRBD2 is a possible D gene (6 bases). The germline CDR1 and CDR2 sequences are SNHLY and FYNNEI. There are 13 residues in the CDR3. The CDR3 spells CASSEGLNDTQYF. The CDR3 DNA reads TGTGCCAGCAGCGAAGGACTAAACGATACGCAGTATTTT.

This chain uses TRBV12-3 or TRBV12-4 with TRBJ1-2; 7 bases line up with TRBD1. V shed 3 bases, J shed 7 bases, and the junction held 5 bases outside the gene matches. The CDR3 covers 13 residues. CDR3 amino acids: CASSLGTARGYTF. DNA of the CDR3: TGTGCCAGCAGTTTGGGGACAGCTCGTGGCTACACCTTC.

The chain couples TRBV27 to TRBJ2-7; 7 bases agree with TRBD1. This CDR3 region has 13 residues. Trimming removed 6 bases from V and 4 bases from J; junction bases left unmatched: 6. Germline CDR1 reads MNHEY; CDR2 reads SMNVEV (reference sequence). Here the CDR3 reads CASSTGALYEQYF. CDR3 in DNA: TGTGCCAGCAGCACAGGGGCTTTGTACGAGCAGTACTTC.

As DNA, the CDR3 is TGTGCCAGTAGTATATTGGGGCAGAGAACTAATGAAAAACTGTTTTTT. This gives the protein CASSILGQRTNEKLFF. V usage is TRBV19 and J usage is TRBJ1-4, with a tentative D call TRBD1 (5 bases). V lost 2 bases to trimming and J lost 1 base, with 11 bases between them. Germline V gives CDR1 LNHDA, CDR2 SQIVND (reference sequence). The CDR3 totals 16 residues.

This clone was seen just once. V is TRBV9 and J is TRBJ2-1; 11 positions match TRBD2. The CDR3 covers 15 residues. The trim removed 2 bases at V and 6 bases at J, leaving 4 bases unmatched. Germline V CDR1 and CDR2: SGDLS, YYNGEE. This chain's CDR3 is CASSVGSGRGNEQFF. CDR3 DNA sequence: TGTGCCAGCAGCGTCGGTAGCGGGAGGGGCAATGAGCAGTTCTTC.

The chain has TRBV11-3 and TRBJ1-1; D remains unclear. The germline V gene encodes CDR1 SGHNT and CDR2 YENEEA. V was shortened by 1 base and J by 3 bases, with 21 bases between the two germline ends. The CDR3 loop spans 18 amino acids. DNA of the CDR3: TGTGCCAGCAGCTTAGTCGATAGGATCCACCGGGGTGACACTGAAGCTTTCTTT. It is translated as CASSLVDRIHRGDTEAFF.

The chain couples TRBV10-3 to TRBJ2-3; 9 bases line up with TRBD1. The CDR3 loop spans 15 amino acids. With V trimmed by 2 bases and J by 3 bases, 3 bases remained unmatched. The germline gives CDR1 ENHRY, CDR2 SYGVKD. This CDR3 is CAISEGQGKTDTQYF. CDR3 nucleotide sequence: TGTGCCATCAGTGAGGGACAGGGGAAAACAGATACGCAGTATTTT.

The chain links TRBV28 to TRBJ1-5; no clear D gene. The CDR3 is 13 amino acids. Germline V CDR1 and CDR2: MDHEN, SYDVKM. The germline V and J ends were trimmed by 8 bases and 4 bases, with 12 bases remaining between them. The CDR3 spells CASYGGVNQPQHF. CDR3 in DNA: TGTGCCAGCTACGGTGGAGTGAATCAGCCCCAGCATTTT.

The gene calls are TRBV27 and TRBJ2-2, with D maybe TRBD2 (6 bases). Trimming took off 2 bases at V and 1 base at J, with 14 bases between the two ends. CDR3 length equals 17 residues. From germline, CDR1 is MNHEY and CDR2 SMNVEV (reference sequence). For the CDR3, the DNA is TGTGCCAGCAGTTTACAACTGGGGGGATGGAACACCGGGGAGCTGTTTTTT. Encoded protein: CASSLQLGGWNTGELFF.

J is TRBJ2-3 and V is TRBV7-8; D may be TRBD2 (5 bases). The CDR3 is 13 residues long. The germline CDR1 and CDR2 sequences are SGHVS and FQNEAQ. Trimming left V 1 base short and J 5 bases short, with 7 bases between. The CDR3 sequence is CASSLDTRDTQYF. CDR3 in DNA: TGTGCCAGCAGCTTAGATACTAGAGATACGCAGTATTTT.

This chain connects TRBV5-1 to TRBJ1-5; TRBD1 matches at 8 bases. V shed 9 bases, J shed 4 bases, and the junction held 12 bases outside the gene matches. The CDR3 totals 15 residues. CDR1 SGHRS and CDR2 YFSETQ come from the germline V gene. CDR3 in amino acids: CAILQGVGINQPQHF. CDR3 nucleotide sequence: TGCGCCATCCTACAGGGGGTCGGGATTAATCAGCCCCAGCATTTT.

This chain uses TRBV7-3 with TRBJ2-5, with TRBD2 matching over 7 bases. The CDR3 extends over 19 amino acids. The trim removed 2 bases at V and 4 bases at J, leaving 19 bases unmatched. Germline-derived CDR1 and CDR2 are SGHTA and FQGTGA. For the CDR3, the DNA is TGTGCCAGCAGCTTAGATTTGGATGGACTAGGCCCTTTCTTAGAGACCCAGTACTTC. This codes for CASSLDLDGLGPFLETQYF.

The chain couples TRBV30 to TRBJ1-4; D gene ambiguous. The CDR3 has 12 residues. Germline CDR1 GTSNPN, CDR2 SVGIG (reference sequence). V was cut by 8 bases and J by 0 bases, with 7 bases left in between. CDR3 sequence: CAAGTTNEKLFF. The CDR3, as DNA: TGTGCCGCCGGGACAACTAATGAAAAACTGTTTTTT.

V and J are TRBV29-1 and TRBJ2-3; weak D call: TRBD1 (6 bases). The CDR3 sequence is 13 residues long. Germline values: CDR1 SQVTM, CDR2 ANQGSEA. The V gene lost 6 bases and the J gene lost 5 bases, with 15 bases spanning the gap. CDR3 DNA: TGCAGCGTAACAGGGCCACGGGTAGATACGCAGTATTTT. As protein: CSVTGPRVDTQYF.

This clone was seen a few times. The J gene is TRBJ1-4, the V gene TRBV4-2; D uncertain. The CDR3 sequence is 13 residues long. Germline CDR1 reads LGHNA; CDR2 reads YNFKEQ. V was shortened by 6 bases and J by 5 bases, with 10 bases between the two germline ends. CDR3 coding DNA: TGTGCCAGCAGTGAGACTGGGAATGAAAAACTGTTTTTT. Protein sequence: CASSETGNEKLFF.

This chain connects TRBV18 to TRBJ1-4; 8 bases are a match to TRBD1. The trim removed 6 bases at V and 0 bases at J, leaving 12 bases unmatched. The CDR3 loop spans 18 amino acids. Germline V gene lookup returns CDR1 KGHSH and CDR2 LQKENI. CDR3 residues: CASSPWGQGATTNEKLFF. In nucleotides, the CDR3 is TGTGCCAGCTCCCCCTGGGGGCAGGGGGCCACAACTAATGAAAAACTGTTTTTT.

V usage is TRBV27 and J usage is TRBJ1-2; 9 positions match TRBD1. The V gene end was trimmed by 5 bases and the J gene end by 8 bases; junction bases not matched to a gene: 12. The CDR3 runs 15 residues. The V gene's germline CDR1 is MNHEY and CDR2 SMNVEV (reference sequence). The CDR3 loop reads CASSTMGQGVGGYTF. The CDR3, as DNA: TGTGCCAGCAGTACCATGGGACAGGGTGTTGGAGGCTACACCTTC.

The chain employs TRBV5-4 and TRBJ2-7; 7 nucleotides match TRBD1. V was pared by 4 bases and J by 3 bases, with 10 bases of the junction left unmatched. Germline lookup yields CDR1 SGHNT and CDR2 YYREEE (reference sequence). This CDR3 is 15 amino acids long. The CDR3 spells CASSGGYDRDYEQYF. The CDR3 nucleotides are TGTGCCAGCAGCGGAGGATACGACAGGGACTACGAGCAGTACTTC.

The V and J genes are TRBV5-1 and TRBJ1-1, with D tentatively TRBD1 (5 bases). The V gene lost 6 bases and the J gene lost 7 bases, with 13 bases spanning the gap. CDR3 size: 12 residues. CDR1 is SGHRS and CDR2 is YFSETQ in the germline V gene. DNA of the CDR3: TGCGCCAGCACCCTTTTGGGGGGTGAAGCTTTCTTT. Protein sequence: CASTLLGGEAFF.

The table lists this clone with a few counts. This chain links TRBV20-1 with TRBJ1-4; D not resolved. This CDR3 has 12 residues. The germline V gene has CDR1 DFQATT and CDR2 SNEGSKA (reference sequence). Between the trimmed V and J ends, which lost 3 bases and 7 bases, there was a span of 9 bases. The CDR3 loop is CSASYRGEKLFF. Written as DNA, the CDR3 is TGCAGTGCTAGTTATCGCGGTGAAAAACTGTTTTTT.

The chain is built from TRBV28 and TRBJ2-4; 8 bases are shared with TRBD2. CDR3 length: 17 residues. The V and J ends lost 5 bases and 1 base, in that order; junction bases with no gene match: 10. Germline V gene lookup returns CDR1 MDHEN and CDR2 SYDVKM. CDR3 amino acids: CASSPTKRETAKNIQYF. CDR3 DNA: TGTGCCAGCAGTCCCACTAAGCGGGAGACGGCCAAAAACATTCAGTACTTC.

The V and J genes are TRBV7-2 and TRBJ1-5; 9 bases align to TRBD1. Germline V lookup: CDR1 SGHTA, CDR2 FQGNSA. V was clipped by 5 bases and J by 4 bases; unmatched bases: 6. There are 15 residues in the CDR3. The DNA of the CDR3 is TGTGCCAGCAGCCTCGACAGGGGGGAGAATCAGCCCCAGCATTTT. This gives the protein CASSLDRGENQPQHF. Filled out from reference TRBV7-2 and TRBJ1-5, the complete variable domain reads GAGVSQSPSNKVTEKGKDVELRCDPISGHTALYWYRQSLGQGLEFLIYFQGNSAPDKSGLPSDRFSAERTGGSVSTLTIQRTQQEDSAVYLCASSLDRGENQPQHFGDGTRLSIL.

CDR3 coding DNA: TGTGCCAGCAGTTACACAGGACAGTACTCTGGAAACACCATATATTTT. Its protein product is CASSYTGQYSGNTIYF. The chain is built from TRBV6-5 and TRBJ1-3, with a possible D match to TRBD1 (6 bases). In germline, CDR1 is MNHEY, CDR2 SVGAGI. The CDR3 totals 16 residues. Trimming shortened V by 2 bases and J by 0 bases, and 11 bases separated the two germline ends.

The table lists this clone with a few counts. J is TRBJ2-5 and V is TRBV5-4; the match to TRBD1 covers 8 bases. Germline trimming cut 7 bases from V and 0 bases from J; bases unmatched to any gene: 2. The germline CDR1 and CDR2 sequences are SGHNT and YYREEE (reference sequence). The CDR3 runs 13 residues. In DNA, the CDR3 is TGTGCCAGCGGACAGGGAAACCAAGAGACCCAGTACTTC. Its protein is CASGQGNQETQYF.

In the case of this clone: The sample carries other DNA sequences with the same CDR3. The V and J genes are TRBV5-1 and TRBJ2-3; TRBD2 is a possible D gene (5 bases). Looked up from germline, CDR1 is SGHRS and CDR2 is YFSETQ. CDR3 length: 14 residues. The germline V and J ends were trimmed by 5 bases and 3 bases, with 13 bases remaining between them. This chain's CDR3 is CASSSGLGTDTQYF. The DNA of the CDR3 is TGCGCCAGCAGTTCCGGACTCGGGACAGATACGCAGTATTTT. The full variable domain, with the rest looked up from reference TRBV5-1 and TRBJ2-3, is KAGVTQTPRYLIKTRGQQVTLSCSPISGHRSVSWYQQTPGQGLQFLFEYFSETQRNKGNFPGRFSGRQFSNSRSEMNVSTLELGDSALYLCASSSGLGTDTQYFGPGTRLTVL.

The genes are TRBV5-4 and TRBJ1-2, with unresolved D. There are 15 residues in the CDR3. Germline-derived CDR1 and CDR2 are SGHNT and YYREEE (reference sequence). V lost 0 bases to trimming and J lost 2 bases, with 11 bases between them. CDR3 DNA: TGTGCCAGCAGCTTGGCTGCGCAGGCCAACTATGGCTACACCTTC. It specifies CASSLAAQANYGYTF.

This clone was detected a few times. The J gene is TRBJ2-3, the V gene TRBV28; possibly TRBD2 for D (5 bases). Per the germline V gene, CDR1 is MDHEN and CDR2 is SYDVKM. V was cut by 3 bases and J by 6 bases, with 19 bases left in between. This CDR3 is 16 amino acids long. CDR3 coding DNA: TGTGCCAGCAGTTTGCTGGGTGGGCTAGAGGGCGATACGCAGTATTTT. Its translation is CASSLLGGLEGDTQYF. Filled out from reference TRBV28 and TRBJ2-3, the complete variable domain reads DVKVTQSSRYLVKRTGEKVFLECVQDMDHENMFWYRQDPGLGLRLIYFSYDVKMKEKGDIPEGYSVSREKKERFSLILESASTNQTSMYLCASSLLGGLEGDTQYFGPGTRLTVL.